This TCR beta chain was captured in a study of cytomegalovirus exposure and HLA in healthy donors. General study results and limits: Most TCR beta V segments were productive about 90% or about 30% of the time in an earlier analysis. There were 150 to 200 TCR beta chains listed as cytomegalovirus-associated.

The PCR ran on 60 Vbeta and 13 Jbeta primers. Produced via immunoSEQ multiplex PCR; TCRdb's table is partial and in-frame only. The table shows 150,000 or so clones, with roughly 80% occurring only once. The germline V gene encodes CDR1 SGHRS and CDR2 YFSETQ. V gave up 4 bases and J gave up 0 bases, with 13 bases separating them. The CDR3 runs to 15 residues. Concerning this clone itself: Antigen specificity is unknown.

The TCR originated in a man in his forties or fifties in good health and CMV-seropositive. The genes are TRBV5-1 and TRBJ1-1; TRBD1 is a possible D gene (5 bases). Sequencing used PBMCs. The CDR3 protein is CASSQGPGVNTEAFF. CDR3 DNA sequence: TGCGCCAGCAGCCAGGGCCCGGGGGTGAACACTGAAGCTTTCTTT. The whole variable domain, remainder taken from reference TRBV5-1 and TRBJ1-1, is KAGVTQTPRYLIKTRGQQVTLSCSPISGHRSVSWYQQTPGQGLQFLFEYFSETQRNKGNFPGRFSGRQFSNSRSEMNVSTLELGDSALYLCASSQGPGVNTEAFFGQGTRLTVV.